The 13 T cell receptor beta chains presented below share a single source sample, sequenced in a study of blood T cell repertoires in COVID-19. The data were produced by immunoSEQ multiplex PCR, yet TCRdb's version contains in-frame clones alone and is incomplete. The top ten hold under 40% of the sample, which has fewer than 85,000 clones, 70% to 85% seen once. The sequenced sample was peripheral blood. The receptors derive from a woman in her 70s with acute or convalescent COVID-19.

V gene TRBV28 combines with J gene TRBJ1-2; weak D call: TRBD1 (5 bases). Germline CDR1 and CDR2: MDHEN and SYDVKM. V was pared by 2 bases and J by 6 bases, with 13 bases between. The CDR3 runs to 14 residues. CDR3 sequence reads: CASSLQGAQNGYTF. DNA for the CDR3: TGTGCCAGCAGTTTACAAGGGGCGCAGAATGGCTACACCTTC.

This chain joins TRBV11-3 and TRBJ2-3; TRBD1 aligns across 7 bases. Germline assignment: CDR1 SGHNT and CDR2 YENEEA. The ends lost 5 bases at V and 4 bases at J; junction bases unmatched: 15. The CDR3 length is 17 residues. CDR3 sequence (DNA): TGTGCCAGCAGCCTTAAGACAGGGTTAACGGACGCAGATACGCAGTATTTT. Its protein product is CASSLKTGLTDADTQYF.

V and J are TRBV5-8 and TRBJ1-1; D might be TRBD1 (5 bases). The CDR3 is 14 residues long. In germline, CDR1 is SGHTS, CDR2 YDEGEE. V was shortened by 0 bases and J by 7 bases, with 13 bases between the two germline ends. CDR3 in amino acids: CASSLGRAIGEAFF. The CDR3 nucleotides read TGTGCCAGCAGCTTGGGCAGGGCAATTGGTGAAGCTTTCTTT.

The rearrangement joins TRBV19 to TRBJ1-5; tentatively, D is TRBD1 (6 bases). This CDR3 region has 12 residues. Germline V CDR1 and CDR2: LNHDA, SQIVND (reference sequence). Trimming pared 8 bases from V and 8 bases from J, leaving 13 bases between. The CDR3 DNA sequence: TGTGCCAGTTCTGGGGGCATGAAGCCCCAGCATTTT. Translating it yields CASSGGMKPQHF.

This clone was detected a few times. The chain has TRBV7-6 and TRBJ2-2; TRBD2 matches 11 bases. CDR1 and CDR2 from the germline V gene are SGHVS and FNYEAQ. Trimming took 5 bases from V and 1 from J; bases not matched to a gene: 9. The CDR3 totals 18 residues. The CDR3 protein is CASSKWATSGVNTGELFF. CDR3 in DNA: TGTGCCAGCAGCAAATGGGCGACTAGCGGGGTGAACACCGGGGAGCTGTTTTTT.

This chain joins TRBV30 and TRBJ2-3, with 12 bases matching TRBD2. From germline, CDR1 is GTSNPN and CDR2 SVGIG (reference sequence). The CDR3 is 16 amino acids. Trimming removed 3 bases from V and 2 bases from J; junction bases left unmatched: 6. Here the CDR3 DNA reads TGTGCCTGGAGAGGAGGACTAGCGGGGACCACAGATACGCAGTATTTT. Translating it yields CAWRGGLAGTTDTQYF.

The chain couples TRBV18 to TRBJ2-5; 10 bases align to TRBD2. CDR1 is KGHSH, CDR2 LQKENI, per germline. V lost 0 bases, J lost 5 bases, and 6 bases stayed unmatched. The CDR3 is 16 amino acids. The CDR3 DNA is TGTGCCAGCTCACCACCGGGACTAGCGCATAGGGAGACCCAGTACTTC. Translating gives CASSPPGLAHRETQYF.

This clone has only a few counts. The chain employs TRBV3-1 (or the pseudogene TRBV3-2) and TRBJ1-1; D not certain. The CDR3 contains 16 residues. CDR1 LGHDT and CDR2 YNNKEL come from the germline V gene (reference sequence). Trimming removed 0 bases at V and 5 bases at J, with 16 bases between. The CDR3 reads CASSQDLGPGATEAFF. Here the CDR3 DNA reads TGTGCCAGCAGCCAAGACCTTGGACCGGGAGCGACTGAAGCTTTCTTT.

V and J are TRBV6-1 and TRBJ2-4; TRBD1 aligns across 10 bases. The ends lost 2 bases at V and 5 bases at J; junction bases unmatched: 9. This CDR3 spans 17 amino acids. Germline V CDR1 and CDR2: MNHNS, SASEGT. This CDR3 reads CASSERGQGGVQNIQYF. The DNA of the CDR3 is TGTGCCAGCAGTGAACGTGGACAGGGGGGGGTGCAAAACATTCAGTACTTC.

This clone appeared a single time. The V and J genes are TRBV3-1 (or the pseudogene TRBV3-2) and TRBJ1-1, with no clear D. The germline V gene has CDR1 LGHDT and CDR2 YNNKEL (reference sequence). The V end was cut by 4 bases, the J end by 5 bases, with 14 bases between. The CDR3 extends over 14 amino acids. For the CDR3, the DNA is TGTGCCAGCAGCCTGAGTCGAGGGAAGACTGAAGCTTTCTTT. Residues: CASSLSRGKTEAFF.

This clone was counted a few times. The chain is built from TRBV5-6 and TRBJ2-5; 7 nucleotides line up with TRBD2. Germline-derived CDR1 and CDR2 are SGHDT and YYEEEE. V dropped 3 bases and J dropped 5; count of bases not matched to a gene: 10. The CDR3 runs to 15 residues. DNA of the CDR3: TGTGCCAGCAGCTCGAACTGGGGGGGACGCGAGACCCAGTACTTC. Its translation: CASSSNWGGRETQYF.

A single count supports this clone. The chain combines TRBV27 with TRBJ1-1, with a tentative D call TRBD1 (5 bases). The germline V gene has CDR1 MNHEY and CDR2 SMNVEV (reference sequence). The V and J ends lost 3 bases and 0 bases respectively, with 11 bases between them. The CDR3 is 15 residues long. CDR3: CASSFSGQVNTEAFF. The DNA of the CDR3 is TGTGCCAGCAGTTTTTCAGGGCAGGTGAACACTGAAGCTTTCTTT.

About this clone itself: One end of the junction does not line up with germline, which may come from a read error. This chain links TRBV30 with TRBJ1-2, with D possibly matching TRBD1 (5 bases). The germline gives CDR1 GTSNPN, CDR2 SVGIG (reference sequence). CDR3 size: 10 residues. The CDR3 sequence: CARRAGGYTF. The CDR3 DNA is TGTGCCCGGAGGGCAGGGGGCTACACCTTC. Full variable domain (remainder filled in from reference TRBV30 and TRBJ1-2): SQTIHQWPATLVQPVGSPLSLECTVEGTSNPNLYWYRQAAGRGLQLLFYSVGIGQISSEVPQNLSASRPQDRQFILSSKKLLLSDSGFYLCARRAGGYTFGSGTRLTVV.